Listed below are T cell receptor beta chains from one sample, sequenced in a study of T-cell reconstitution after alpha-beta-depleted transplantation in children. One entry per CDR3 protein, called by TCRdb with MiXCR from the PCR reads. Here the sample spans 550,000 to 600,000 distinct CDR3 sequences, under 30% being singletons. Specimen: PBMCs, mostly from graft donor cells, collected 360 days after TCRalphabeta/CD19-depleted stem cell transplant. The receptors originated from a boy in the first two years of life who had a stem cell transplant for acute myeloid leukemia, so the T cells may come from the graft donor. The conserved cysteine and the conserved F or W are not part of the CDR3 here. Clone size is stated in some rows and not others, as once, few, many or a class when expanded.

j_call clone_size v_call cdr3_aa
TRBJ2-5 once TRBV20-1 SARDLGGAYLETQY
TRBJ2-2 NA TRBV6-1 ASNRLGGTTNTGELF
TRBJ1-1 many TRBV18 ASSPGQLNTEAF
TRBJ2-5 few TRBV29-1 SVVVGGGQETQY
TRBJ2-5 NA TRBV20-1 SARGLTGVRAETQY
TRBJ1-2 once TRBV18 ASLPLPRGRDGYT
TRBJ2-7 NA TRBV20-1 SASRRGLEYEQY
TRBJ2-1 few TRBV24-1 ATSDTGLAGVEQF
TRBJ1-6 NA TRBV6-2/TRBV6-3 ASALGSPLH
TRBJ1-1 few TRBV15 ATSRGRDRGSNTEAF
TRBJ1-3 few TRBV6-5 ASSSLVPGQGRNTIY
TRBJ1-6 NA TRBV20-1 SASPRTGTGFSPLH
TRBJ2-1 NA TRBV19 ASSAGRRDEQF
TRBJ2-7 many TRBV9 ASSQNGQTYEQY
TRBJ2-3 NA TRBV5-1 ASSLGRSGIADTQY
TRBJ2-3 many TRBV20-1 SASPGLAGTLNTDTQY
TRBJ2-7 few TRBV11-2 ASSPSDGASYEQY
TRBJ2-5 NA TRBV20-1 SAGRGLKGETQY
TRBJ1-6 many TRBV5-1 ASSLGTTDRGASPLH
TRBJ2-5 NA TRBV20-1 SAKDQTGGGETQY
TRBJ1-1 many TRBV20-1 SARDRIAEAF
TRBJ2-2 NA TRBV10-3 AISAEPRDRLNTGELF
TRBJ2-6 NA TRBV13 ASSPRWAAGANVLT
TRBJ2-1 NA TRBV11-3 ASGTSRMGNEQF
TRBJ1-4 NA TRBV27 ASRGGGRGIEKLF
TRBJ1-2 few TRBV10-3 AISESGRSYGYT
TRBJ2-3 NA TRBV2 ASSDGLGGTDTQY
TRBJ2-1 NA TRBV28 ASSSRAGGINEQF
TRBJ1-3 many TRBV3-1 ASSQDAVGGNTIY
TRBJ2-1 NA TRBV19 ASSRLMAGGRSEQF
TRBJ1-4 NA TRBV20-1 SATGAGTGKEKLF
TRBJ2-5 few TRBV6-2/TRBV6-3 ASSTDRYVETQY
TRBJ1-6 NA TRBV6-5 ASSYIWKDVNSPLH
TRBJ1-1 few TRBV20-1 SATRQGRGEWVWNTEAF
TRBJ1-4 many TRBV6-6 ASSRGGREKLF
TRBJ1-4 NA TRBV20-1 SARNRDRAREKLF
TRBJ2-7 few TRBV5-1 ASSLDTPGYYEQY
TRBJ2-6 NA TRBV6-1 ASSSFLSGANVLT
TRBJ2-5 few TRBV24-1 ATSDLGDRGIVGETQY
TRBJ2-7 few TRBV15 ATSDGQGSYEQY